The 5 T cell receptor beta chains in this list originate from one sample, sequenced in a study of post-analysis software for immune sequencing data. Overall study results and limits: In patients, TRBV5-6, TRBV5-1 and TRBV20-1 belonged to roughly five TRBV segments found more frequently than in controls.

What these receptors recognize is not known. The TCR beta cDNA libraries contained unique molecular identifiers. TCRdb fed the PCR reads into MiXCR, producing one record per CDR3 protein. There are more than 450,000 distinct CDR3 sequences in the sample; around a third occur only once, and approximately 6% lies in the top ten. The sequenced sample was blood. The receptors shown here come from a girl under 18 with multiple sclerosis.

This clonotype showed up just a few times. The rearrangement joins TRBV29-1 to TRBJ2-7; D unclear. Trimming removed 1 base at V and 2 bases at J, with 9 bases between. The CDR3 spans 13 residues. CDR1 is SQVTM, CDR2 ANQGSEA, per germline. The CDR3: CSVEGQEPYEQYF. In DNA form, the CDR3 reads TGCAGCGTTGAAGGGCAGGAACCCTACGAGCAGTACTTC.

This clonotype occurred a few times. The rearrangement uses TRBV5-1 and TRBJ2-1, with D possibly TRBD2 on 5 matching bases. CDR3 length: 15 residues. V lost 8 bases to trimming and J lost 1 base, with 16 bases between them. Germline loops: CDR1 SGHRS, CDR2 YFSETQ. CDR3 loop: CASVPAGGSYNEQFF. The CDR3, as DNA: TGCGCCAGTGTACCCGCAGGAGGATCCTACAATGAGCAGTTCTTC.

This clonotype was counted between two and nine times. The gene calls are TRBV25-1 and TRBJ1-5; D unclear. The germline V gene encodes CDR1 MGHDK and CDR2 SYGVNS. This CDR3 spans 18 amino acids. Deletions cut 1 base from V and 0 bases from J, with 16 bases between. CDR3 amino acids: CASSESPLKVYSNQPQHF. The CDR3 DNA reads TGTGCCAGCAGTGAATCCCCCTTAAAGGTCTATAGCAATCAGCCCCAGCATTTT. Full variable domain (rest looked up from reference TRBV25-1 and TRBJ1-5): EADIYQTPRYLVIGTGKKITLECSQTMGHDKMYWYQQDPGMELHLIHYSYGVNSTEKGDLSSESTVSRIRTEHFPLTLESARPSHTSQYLCASSESPLKVYSNQPQHFGDGTRLSIL.

The chain couples TRBV7-6 to TRBJ2-1; 13 nucleotides align to TRBD2. This CDR3 has 16 residues. V lost 4 bases to trimming and J lost 9 bases; unmatched junction nucleotides: 9. Per the germline V gene, CDR1 is SGHVS and CDR2 is FNYEAQ. The CDR3 DNA sequence: TGTGCCAGCAGCTCAAGACTAGCGGGGGGCGGGGGTGAGCAGTTCTTC. Translating gives CASSSRLAGGGGEQFF.

This clonotype was counted a few times. The chain has TRBV13 and TRBJ2-7; TRBD2 matches at 12 bases. This CDR3 comprises 16 residues. V gave up 3 bases and J gave up 1 base; unmatched junction bases: 4. Germline values: CDR1 PRHDT, CDR2 FYEKMQ (reference sequence). The CDR3 nucleotides read TGTGCCAGCAGCTTTGGCCTAGCGGGGGGGTCCTACGAGCAGTACTTC. Its protein is CASSFGLAGGSYEQYF.